Presented here are 9 T cell receptor beta chains from one specimen sequenced in a study of cytomegalovirus exposure and HLA in healthy donors. In the PCR, 60 Vbeta and 13 Jbeta primers were used. Sequenced by immunoSEQ multiplex PCR; TCRdb stores in-frame clones only, minus some. The sample shows around 91,000 clones, approximately 88% of them seen only once. The sample taken for sequencing was PBMCs. The receptors come from a man aged 18-30 years in good health and CMV-seronegative.

This clone came up once. This chain joins TRBV19 and TRBJ1-1; D may be TRBD1 (6 bases). The V end lost 2 bases, the J end lost 1 base, and 14 bases lay between the germline ends. Germline V lookup: CDR1 LNHDA, CDR2 SQIVND (reference sequence). This CDR3 has 16 residues. The CDR3 reads CASSIKQGTQNTEAFF. In nucleotides, the CDR3 is TGTGCCAGTAGTATAAAACAGGGTACCCAGAACACTGAAGCTTTCTTT. The full variable domain, its missing parts supplied by reference TRBV19 and TRBJ1-1, is DGGITQSPKYLFRKEGQNVTLSCEQNLNHDAMYWYRQDPGQGLRLIYYSQIVNDFQKGDIAEGYSVSREKKESFPLTVTSAQKNPTAFYLCASSIKQGTQNTEAFFGQGTRLTVV.

V is TRBV5-1 and J is TRBJ2-5; 8 bases align to TRBD1. Trimming cost V 4 bases and J 2 bases; bases outside gene matches: 10. The CDR3 length is 16 residues. CDR1 SGHRS and CDR2 YFSETQ come from the germline V gene. The CDR3 loop is CASSHTGGLPQETQYF. For the CDR3, the DNA is TGCGCCAGCAGCCACACAGGGGGGCTACCACAAGAGACCCAGTACTTC.

The chain recombines TRBV5-1 with TRBJ1-1; TRBD1 is a possible D gene (5 bases). The CDR3 spans 13 residues. Germline CDR1 and CDR2: SGHRS and YFSETQ. The V and J ends lost 5 bases and 6 bases respectively, with 14 bases between them. The CDR3 protein is CASRLIEQAEAFF. The CDR3 nucleotides read TGCGCCAGCAGGCTAATAGAACAGGCTGAAGCTTTCTTT.

The V call is TRBV30, the J call TRBJ2-7; perhaps TRBD1 as D (6 bases). The CDR3 is 14 amino acids. Trimming took 1 base from V and 6 from J, leaving 16 bases between them. CDR1 and CDR2 from the germline V gene are GTSNPN and SVGIG (reference sequence). The CDR3 region is CAWSDRPEGGEQYF. As DNA, the CDR3 is TGTGCCTGGAGTGACCGACCGGAAGGGGGCGAGCAGTACTTC.

The table lists this clone with a few counts. This chain uses TRBV2 with TRBJ2-7, with D perhaps TRBD1 (8 bases). This CDR3 is built from 19 residues. Trimming stripped 7 bases from V and 4 bases from J, with 32 bases between. Per germline, CDR1 SNHLY and CDR2 FYNNEI. CDR3 sequence: CASTAPGTGRPLASYEQYF. In DNA, the CDR3 is TGTGCCAGCACCGCCCCCGGGACAGGCCGTCCACTAGCGTCGTACGAGCAGTACTTC.

The gene calls are TRBV28 and TRBJ2-3, with 10 bases lining up with TRBD2. V dropped 2 bases and J dropped 9; count of bases not matched to a gene: 8. The CDR3 has 15 amino acids. Germline V gene data show CDR1 as MDHEN and CDR2 as SYDVKM. DNA for the CDR3: TGTGCCAGCAGTTTACCAGCGGGAGGGCTTAGGACGCAGTATTTT. This sequence encodes CASSLPAGGLRTQYF.

V gene TRBV30 combines with J gene TRBJ1-6; D perhaps matches TRBD1 (6 bases). V dropped 0 bases and J dropped 7 bases, with 10 bases sitting between them. The CDR3 extends over 14 amino acids. CDR1 is GTSNPN and CDR2 is SVGIG in the germline V gene (reference sequence). CDR3 coding DNA: TGTGCCTGGAGTGTTGACAGGATAAATTCACCCCTCCACTTT. As protein: CAWSVDRINSPLHF.

J is TRBJ1-2 and V is TRBV14, with a weak D call TRBD1 (5 bases). Trimming removed 1 base from V and 5 bases from J, with 11 bases in between. The CDR3 is 14 residues long. CDR1 SGHDN and CDR2 FVKESK come from the germline V gene. The CDR3 loop reads CASSQGMAGYGYTF. CDR3 DNA sequence: TGTGCCAGCAGCCAAGGAATGGCAGGGTATGGCTACACCTTC.

V is TRBV4-2 and J is TRBJ2-6, with D perhaps TRBD1 (6 bases). The CDR3 covers 18 residues. The germline V and J ends were trimmed by 0 bases and 2 bases, with 14 bases remaining between them. Looked up from germline, CDR1 is LGHNA and CDR2 is YNFKEQ. CDR3 nucleotide sequence: TGTGCCAGCAGCCAAGAACAGGGACGCTGGCCTGGGGCCAACGTCCTGACTTTC. It specifies CASSQEQGRWPGANVLTF.